This section outlines one T cell receptor (beta chain) sequence together with its context. Antigen unknown. These data originate in a study of T cell responses to AZD1222 COVID-19 vaccine. Study overall: Investigators merged groups given second doses at roughly 4 or roughly 12 weeks. The study's findings and limits: Donors, mostly white British, included more females; clonal diversity was possibly underestimated. CD4 TCRs covered the whole spike, strongest at regions 160-218 and 743-854. Reportedly, nearly half the spike-specific TCRs target unmutated variant regions.

The protocol was immunoSEQ multiplex PCR, while the TCRdb copy is restricted to in-frame clones and leaves out a portion. The repertoire has 95,000 to 150,000 clones, 92% of them found once; the top ten carry approximately 1.1%. Deletions cut 0 bases from V and 0 bases from J, with 12 bases between. This CDR3 has 17 amino acids. The J gene is TRBJ1-5, the V gene TRBV23-1, with unresolved D. TRBV23-1 is an ORF; its function is uncertain. This specimen consisted of peripheral blood, obtained on day 0 of AZD1222 vaccination. This receptor was identified in an adult in good health. CDR3 sequence reads: CASSQSNELYSNQPQHF. DNA of the CDR3: TGCGCCAGCAGTCAATCGAACGAGCTTTATAGCAATCAGCCCCAGCATTTT.